Listed below are T cell receptor beta chains from one sample, sequenced in a study of blood T cell repertoires in COVID-19. Clones were sequenced by immunoSEQ multiplex PCR, and TCRdb holds only the in-frame ones, with some missing. In the table there are about 140,000 clones, 75% to 90% of which are singletons. Specimen: peripheral blood. These receptors all come from a man aged 60 to 75 with active or convalescent COVID-19. Each CDR3 is given with its conserved first and last residue. Fields, in order: clone size, V gene, D gene, J gene, CDR3 DNA, CDR3 protein. D genes are given only for firm matches. Expanded clones are given a class, and other clones once, few, many or no size at all.

abundance: .
v_gene: TRBV18
d_gene: .
j_gene: TRBJ2-2
CDR3nt: TGTGCCAGCTCCCCTAAACAGGGAACTAACACCGGGGAGCTGTTTTTT
CDR3aa: CASSPKQGTNTGELFF

abundance: .
v_gene: TRBV4-2
d_gene: .
j_gene: TRBJ2-2
CDR3nt: TGTGCCAGCAGCCCCCCTAGCGCGAACACCGGGGAGCTGTTTTTT
CDR3aa: CASSPPSANTGELFF

abundance: .
v_gene: TRBV21-1
d_gene: .
j_gene: TRBJ2-3
CDR3nt: TGTGCCAGCAGCACGACCCCCCGCCCGGACAGAAGCACAGATACGCAGTATTTT
CDR3aa: CASSTTPRPDRSTDTQYF

abundance: .
v_gene: TRBV2
d_gene: TRBD1
j_gene: TRBJ2-3
CDR3nt: TGTGCCAGCAGAAGGGACAGGACCATCGGTGTGACAGATACGCAGTATTTT
CDR3aa: CASRRDRTIGVTDTQYF

abundance: .
v_gene: TRBV24-1
d_gene: TRBD2
j_gene: TRBJ2-5
CDR3nt: TGTGCCACCAGTGCCGTAACTAGCGGGAGAACCCAAGAGACCCAGTACTTC
CDR3aa: CATSAVTSGRTQETQYF

abundance: .
v_gene: TRBV13
d_gene: TRBD2
j_gene: TRBJ2-3
CDR3nt: TGTGCCAGCAGGAGGACTAGCGGGAGAACAGATACGCAGTATTTT
CDR3aa: CASRRTSGRTDTQYF

abundance: .
v_gene: TRBV7-2
d_gene: TRBD1
j_gene: TRBJ2-3
CDR3nt: TGTGCCAGCAGCTCTCGGGACAGGGGGGCCGTTCATACGCAGTATTTT
CDR3aa: CASSSRDRGAVHTQYF

abundance: .
v_gene: TRBV10-3
d_gene: TRBD1
j_gene: TRBJ2-2
CDR3nt: TGTGCCACCGGGACAGGGGGAAACACCGGGGAGCTGTTTTTT
CDR3aa: CATGTGGNTGELFF

abundance: .
v_gene: TRBV27
d_gene: TRBD1
j_gene: TRBJ2-7
CDR3nt: TGTGCCAGCAGTTTCCAAACAGGGGGATACGAGCAGTACTTC
CDR3aa: CASSFQTGGYEQYF

abundance: .
v_gene: TRBV28
d_gene: TRBD1
j_gene: TRBJ1-3
CDR3nt: TGTGCCAGCAGACGGACAGGCTCTGGAAACACCATATATTTT
CDR3aa: CASRRTGSGNTIYF

abundance: .
v_gene: TRBV28
d_gene: TRBD1
j_gene: TRBJ2-7
CDR3nt: TGTGCCAGCACCAGGACAGGGGGAATCGTCTACGAGCAGTACTTC
CDR3aa: CASTRTGGIVYEQYF

abundance: .
v_gene: TRBV5-8
d_gene: TRBD2
j_gene: TRBJ2-7
CDR3nt: TGTGCCAGCAGCTTATTCCGGACTAGCGGGAGACTCTACGAGCAGTACTTC
CDR3aa: CASSLFRTSGRLYEQYF

abundance: .
v_gene: TRBV11-2
d_gene: TRBD2
j_gene: TRBJ2-7
CDR3nt: TGTGCCAGCAGCTTAGATTTTGGACTAGCGGGAGGCTCTCGGGGCGAGCAGTACTTC
CDR3aa: CASSLDFGLAGGSRGEQYF

abundance: once
v_gene: TRBV9
d_gene: .
j_gene: TRBJ1-3
CDR3nt: TGTGCCCTCCAGGTCACCATATATTTT
CDR3aa: CALQVTIYF

abundance: .
v_gene: TRBV5-6
d_gene: TRBD2
j_gene: TRBJ2-7
CDR3nt: TGTGCCAGCAGCTTGAGCGGGGGGGCGTACGAGCAGTACTTC
CDR3aa: CASSLSGGAYEQYF

abundance: .
v_gene: TRBV27
d_gene: .
j_gene: TRBJ1-1
CDR3nt: TGTGCCAGCAGTTTTACAAGACAGACTGAAGCTTTCTTT
CDR3aa: CASSFTRQTEAFF

abundance: .
v_gene: TRBV28
d_gene: TRBD1
j_gene: TRBJ1-1
CDR3nt: TGTGCCAGCAGTTTCCGACAGGGAAGTTGGACTGAAGCTTTCTTT
CDR3aa: CASSFRQGSWTEAFF

abundance: .
v_gene: TRBV7-7
d_gene: TRBD2
j_gene: TRBJ2-7
CDR3nt: TGTGCTAGCAGCTTGACCAGCGGGAGTAGCTACGAGCAGTACTTC
CDR3aa: CASSLTSGSSYEQYF

abundance: .
v_gene: TRBV20-1
d_gene: .
j_gene: TRBJ2-3
CDR3nt: TGCAGCCCGGGGGGCACAGATACGCAGTATTTT
CDR3aa: CSPGGTDTQYF

abundance: .
v_gene: TRBV9
d_gene: TRBD2
j_gene: TRBJ2-1
CDR3nt: TGTGCCAGCAGCGCCGGGACTACCAGCTCCTACAATGAGCAGTTCTTC
CDR3aa: CASSAGTTSSYNEQFF

abundance: .
v_gene: TRBV4-2
d_gene: .
j_gene: TRBJ1-1
CDR3nt: TGTGCCAGCAGCCAAGAAACAGGGAACACTGAAGCTTTCTTT
CDR3aa: CASSQETGNTEAFF

abundance: .
v_gene: TRBV9
d_gene: .
j_gene: TRBJ2-2
CDR3nt: TGTGCCAGCAGCGTAGTCAGGGAAGGGGCCGGGGAGCTGTTTTTT
CDR3aa: CASSVVREGAGELFF

abundance: .
v_gene: TRBV7-9
d_gene: .
j_gene: TRBJ1-6
CDR3nt: TGTGCCAGCAGCTTAGCGGGGGGGTCCAATTCACCCCTCCACTTT
CDR3aa: CASSLAGGSNSPLHF

abundance: once
v_gene: TRBV6-5
d_gene: .
j_gene: TRBJ1-2
CDR3nt: TGTGCCAGCAGTTACTCGGCCCAGAGGAGAGGCTACACCTTC
CDR3aa: CASSYSAQRRGYTF

abundance: .
v_gene: TRBV25-1
d_gene: TRBD1
j_gene: TRBJ2-3
CDR3nt: TGTGCCAGCAGTGAACTTACCGGGACAGATGATACGCAGTATTTT
CDR3aa: CASSELTGTDDTQYF

abundance: .
v_gene: TRBV12-3/TRBV12-4
d_gene: TRBD1
j_gene: TRBJ1-2
CDR3nt: TGTGCCAGCAGTGTGGACAGGGGGTACGGCTACACCTTC
CDR3aa: CASSVDRGYGYTF

abundance: .
v_gene: TRBV27
d_gene: .
j_gene: TRBJ2-5
CDR3nt: TGTGCCAGCAGTTTATCGGGAGCCGCCTGGGAGACCCAGTACTTC
CDR3aa: CASSLSGAAWETQYF

abundance: .
v_gene: TRBV7-9
d_gene: TRBD2
j_gene: TRBJ2-2
CDR3nt: TGTGCCAGCAGCTTAGTCAGTAGCGGGAGGAACACCGGGGAGCTGTTTTTT
CDR3aa: CASSLVSSGRNTGELFF

abundance: .
v_gene: TRBV5-1
d_gene: TRBD2
j_gene: TRBJ2-1
CDR3nt: TGCGCCAGCAGCTTACAGGCGGGAGGCTCCTACAATGAGCAGTTCTTC
CDR3aa: CASSLQAGGSYNEQFF

abundance: .
v_gene: TRBV6-5
d_gene: .
j_gene: TRBJ1-2
CDR3nt: TGTGCCAGCAGTAGTACAGGGTTCAACTATGGCTACACCTTC
CDR3aa: CASSSTGFNYGYTF

abundance: .
v_gene: TRBV29-1
d_gene: TRBD2
j_gene: TRBJ2-3
CDR3nt: TGCAGCGTCGCACCGGGGGGGAACCCCACAGATACGCAGTATTTT
CDR3aa: CSVAPGGNPTDTQYF

abundance: .
v_gene: TRBV19
d_gene: TRBD1
j_gene: TRBJ2-7
CDR3nt: TGTGCCAGTAGTACCTCGGGACAGGCTTCCTACGAGCAGTACTTC
CDR3aa: CASSTSGQASYEQYF

abundance: .
v_gene: TRBV6-6
d_gene: .
j_gene: TRBJ1-5
CDR3nt: TGTGCCAGCACCGACCCTCCCCCAAGGGGTCAGCCCCAGCATTTT
CDR3aa: CASTDPPPRGQPQHF

abundance: .
v_gene: TRBV12-3/TRBV12-4
d_gene: TRBD2
j_gene: TRBJ2-3
CDR3nt: TGTGCCAGCACTAGCGGGAGCACAGATACGCAGTATTTT
CDR3aa: CASTSGSTDTQYF

abundance: .
v_gene: TRBV28
d_gene: TRBD1
j_gene: TRBJ2-1
CDR3nt: TGTGCCAGCAGTTTATTGGGACAGGGTGGTGAGCAGTTCTTC
CDR3aa: CASSLLGQGGEQFF

abundance: .
v_gene: TRBV19
d_gene: TRBD1
j_gene: TRBJ1-5
CDR3nt: TGTGCCAGTAGTATCTGGACAGGGGAAAATCAGCCCCAGCATTTT
CDR3aa: CASSIWTGENQPQHF

abundance: .
v_gene: TRBV6-5
d_gene: .
j_gene: TRBJ1-5
CDR3nt: TGTGCCAGCGGGCCGAATTGGAATAGCAATCAGCCCCAGCATTTT
CDR3aa: CASGPNWNSNQPQHF